The 7 T cell receptor beta chains in this list originate from one sample, sequenced in a study of T cell responses to AZD1222 COVID-19 vaccine (dated by TCRdb to the early 2020s). In the paper's terms, the time point label means: baseline before first vaccination. The library relied on the immunoSEQ multiplex PCR assay. The clones in this table, taken by TCRdb from immuneACCESS, are in-frame only. Not every clone is retained; where verified, under half of the shortfall comes from an unresolved V gene, and the cause of the rest is unknown. The sample has under 200,000 clones on record, almost 95% of them singletons. The ten largest account for roughly a tenth of the sample. Sequenced here: peripheral blood, sampled on day 0 of AZD1222 vaccination. The receptors here all came from an adult in good health.

The J gene is TRBJ2-7, the V gene TRBV21-1; the table assigns TRBD2, which was not confirmed against the DNA. TRBV21-1 is marked as a pseudogene. CDR3 length: 13 residues. CDR3 sequence (DNA): TGTGCCAGCAGCAAGAAAGAAGCGGCCGAGCAGTACTTC. Encoded protein: CASSKKEAAEQYF.

The chain recombines TRBV10-3 with TRBJ1-2; D is unresolved. CDR1 and CDR2 (germline): ENHRY, SYGVKD. Between the trimmed V and J ends, which lost 3 bases and 2 bases, there was a span of 10 bases. There are 14 residues in the CDR3. The CDR3: CAISDLGRNYGYTF. For the CDR3, the DNA is TGTGCCATCAGTGATTTGGGCAGGAACTATGGCTACACCTTC.

This clone was counted once. The V gene is TRBV27, the J gene TRBJ2-1; D uncertain. CDR1 is MNHEY and CDR2 is SMNVEV in the germline V gene (reference sequence). V was shortened by 5 bases and J by 8 bases, with 13 bases between the two germline ends. The CDR3 has 13 amino acids. The CDR3 here is CASSERRWHEQFF. Written as DNA, the CDR3 is TGTGCCAGCAGTGAGCGCAGGTGGCATGAGCAGTTCTTC.

In its sample, this clone was seen once. The chain joins TRBV10-3 to TRBJ1-1, with TRBD1 as a possible D gene (6 bases). Germline CDR1 and CDR2: ENHRY and SYGVKD. CDR3 length: 14 amino acids. V lost 4 bases and J 7 bases, leaving 16 bases between the germline ends. In DNA form, the CDR3 reads TGTGCCATCAGTGCAAAGTCAGGGGCTGGTGAAGCTTTCTTT. Its translation: CAISAKSGAGEAFF.

The V gene is TRBV6-5, the J gene TRBJ2-7; 7 bases align to TRBD1. Germline trimming cut 5 bases from V and 4 bases from J; bases unmatched to any gene: 11. Germline-derived CDR1 and CDR2 are MNHEY and SVGAGI. The CDR3 runs 15 residues. Here the CDR3 reads CASSRPPQGEYEQYF. CDR3 nucleotides: TGTGCCAGCAGTCGCCCTCCTCAGGGGGAATACGAGCAGTACTTC.

The chain links TRBV27 to TRBJ2-2, with 10 bases aligning to TRBD1. Germline-derived CDR1 and CDR2 are MNHEY and SMNVEV (reference sequence). V lost 6 bases to trimming and J lost 2 bases; unmatched junction nucleotides: 6. CDR3 size: 16 residues. The CDR3 reads CASRPGTGDNTGELFF. CDR3 DNA sequence: TGTGCCAGCAGACCCGGGACAGGGGACAACACCGGGGAGCTGTTTTTT.

The J gene is TRBJ2-6, the V gene TRBV6-1; D remains unclear. This CDR3 is built from 15 residues. Trimming took 2 bases from V and 0 from J, leaving 5 bases between them. CDR1 is MNHNS, CDR2 SASEGT, per germline. The CDR3 bases are TGTGCCAGCAGTGAACAATCCTCTGGGGCCAACGTCCTGACTTTC. Translating gives CASSEQSSGANVLTF.